The sequence of this T cell receptor beta chain was determined in a study of cytomegalovirus exposure and HLA in healthy donors. Study-level points and caveats: Immune exposure information comprised only CMV serostatus. For most TCR beta V segments, an earlier analysis put the productive rate at about 90% or about 30% of the time.

CDR3 length: 13 amino acids. Germline CDR1 is MNHNY and CDR2 is SVGAGI (reference sequence). Regarding donors, all were healthy bone marrow donors. The PCR had 60 Vbeta and 13 Jbeta primers. Libraries were prepared by immunoSEQ multiplex PCR; TCRdb keeps only in-frame clonotypes and omits some of them. Altogether 170,000 or so clones are present, 81% being singletons, with the ten largest covering about 2%. With respect to this clone: Its antigen is still unknown.

V usage is TRBV6-6 and J usage is TRBJ2-5; D perhaps matches TRBD2 (5 bases). The J call could be wrong; TRBJ2-7 is a better fit for the DNA end. Input material: PBMCs. This receptor was identified in a woman aged 25 to 39 in good health and CMV-seronegative. CDR3 sequence (DNA): TGTGCCAGCAGCCTAGCTCGGACCTACGAGCAGTACTTC. Amino acids: CASSLARTYEQYF.